This T cell receptor beta chain derives from a study of a mutant IDH1 vaccine in newly diagnosed glioma. About the research overall: Patients in the study were vaccinated eight times, receiving shots in weeks 1, 3, 5, 7, 11, 15, 19 and 23. Vaccines were begun 4-6 weeks after radiotherapy alone, or with temozolomide cycles. Treated patients comprised 62.5% males and about 40% females, mean age approximately 38 years.

Trimming stripped 4 bases from V and 5 bases from J, with 17 bases between. In germline, CDR1 is LNHDA, CDR2 SQIVND (reference sequence). This CDR3 comprises 15 residues. Study-wide findings and caveats: Detectable vaccine-induced immune responses arose in around 93% of patients.

Measured with immunoSEQ multiplex PCR; TCRdb has only the in-frame clones, and not every one. The sample includes some 33,000 clones, over 50% of them seen just once. This clone was seen a few times. Its antigen is unidentified. Regarding time point: week 5, during vaccination. One vaccine dose held 300 ug of mutant IDH1 20-mer peptide and came with topical imiquimod. The clonotype comes from a woman between 18 and 29 years old with glioma. The sample was PBMCs, taken from a glioma patient whose treatment included an IDH1 peptide vaccine. The rearrangement uses TRBV19 and TRBJ1-1; D may be TRBD1 (6 bases). Written as DNA, the CDR3 is TGTGCCAGTAGTAATCCACAGGGATTCAGGACTGAAGCTTTCTTT. It is translated as CASSNPQGFRTEAFF.